These T cell receptor beta chains were read from a single sample in a study of technical replicates of blood from a few donors. The repertoire was sequenced with immunoSEQ multiplex PCR; TCRdb's copy has only in-frame clones and lacks some. In the table there are nearly 95,000 clones, 90% to 96% of which are singletons. Sequencing was carried out using T cells isolated from PBMCs. The receptors derive from a human donor in good health. Both conserved end residues are part of each CDR3. The D gene is left open where the match is weak. Size tells how often a clone was seen (once, few, many) or the class of an expanded clone, and some rows leave it out.

abundance: NA; d_gene: TRBD1; v_gene: TRBV15; j_gene: TRBJ1-3; CDR3aa: CATSRYGTGGENTIYF; CDR3nt: TGTGCCACCAGCAGATATGGGACAGGGGGCGAAAACACCATATATTTT
abundance: NA; d_gene: TRBD2; v_gene: TRBV5-1; j_gene: TRBJ2-7; CDR3aa: CASSPRAGAYEQYF; CDR3nt: TGCGCCAGCAGCCCCAGGGCGGGAGCTTACGAGCAGTACTTC
abundance: NA; d_gene: TRBD2; v_gene: TRBV27; j_gene: TRBJ2-3; CDR3aa: CASSFHRDRETSGKSTDTQYF; CDR3nt: TGTGCCAGCAGCTTTCACCGGGACAGGGAGACTAGCGGGAAAAGCACAGATACGCAGTATTTT
abundance: NA; d_gene: TRBD2; v_gene: TRBV10-3; j_gene: TRBJ2-5; CDR3aa: CAIRPSGRMYQETQYF; CDR3nt: TGTGCCATCAGGCCTAGCGGGAGGATGTACCAAGAGACCCAGTACTTC
abundance: NA; d_gene: TRBD1; v_gene: TRBV2; j_gene: TRBJ2-7; CDR3aa: CASDRDQMSEQYF; CDR3nt: TGTGCCAGCGACAGGGACCAGATGAGCGAGCAGTACTTC
abundance: NA; d_gene: NA; v_gene: TRBV18; j_gene: TRBJ1-5; CDR3aa: CASSPGGDGNQPQHF; CDR3nt: TGTGCCAGCTCACCAGGAGGCGACGGCAATCAGCCCCAGCATTTT
abundance: NA; d_gene: NA; v_gene: TRBV7-3; j_gene: TRBJ1-2; CDR3aa: CASSLDTNYGYTF; CDR3nt: TGTGCCAGCAGCTTGGACACCAACTATGGCTACACCTTC
abundance: NA; d_gene: TRBD2; v_gene: TRBV6-5; j_gene: TRBJ2-3; CDR3aa: CASSPPGLVADTQYF; CDR3nt: TGTGCCAGCAGTCCACCGGGACTAGTAGCAGATACGCAGTATTTT
abundance: NA; d_gene: TRBD2; v_gene: TRBV30; j_gene: TRBJ2-2; CDR3aa: CAWSPFKREGNTGELFF; CDR3nt: TGTGCCTGGAGTCCTTTTAAGCGGGAGGGGAACACCGGGGAGCTGTTTTTT
abundance: NA; d_gene: TRBD1; v_gene: TRBV11-3; j_gene: TRBJ1-1; CDR3aa: CASSSDRGREAEAFF; CDR3nt: TGTGCCAGCAGCTCCGACAGGGGGCGGGAAGCTGAAGCTTTCTTT
abundance: NA; d_gene: NA; v_gene: TRBV6-5; j_gene: TRBJ1-1; CDR3aa: CASSSQGKAFF; CDR3nt: TGTGCCAGCAGTTCCCAGGGAAAAGCTTTCTTT
abundance: NA; d_gene: TRBD2; v_gene: TRBV5-8; j_gene: TRBJ2-2; CDR3aa: CASSPGLAMNTGELFF; CDR3nt: TGTGCCAGCAGCCCGGGACTAGCGATGAACACCGGGGAGCTGTTTTTT
abundance: NA; d_gene: NA; v_gene: TRBV15; j_gene: TRBJ2-1; CDR3aa: CATSRAGYNEQFF; CDR3nt: TGTGCCACCAGCAGAGCCGGCTACAATGAGCAGTTCTTC
abundance: NA; d_gene: NA; v_gene: TRBV19; j_gene: TRBJ1-1; CDR3aa: CASKKGALEAFF; CDR3nt: TGTGCCAGTAAGAAAGGGGCCCTTGAAGCTTTCTTT
abundance: NA; d_gene: NA; v_gene: TRBV7-2; j_gene: TRBJ1-4; CDR3aa: CASSLGASNEKLFF; CDR3nt: TGTGCCAGCAGCTTGGGGGCCTCTAATGAAAAACTGTTTTTT
abundance: NA; d_gene: NA; v_gene: TRBV14; j_gene: TRBJ1-4; CDR3aa: CASSQDVERSGGVLNEKLFF; CDR3nt: TGTGCCAGCAGCCAAGATGTCGAAAGGAGCGGGGGGGTTCTTAATGAAAAACTGTTTTTT
abundance: NA; d_gene: NA; v_gene: TRBV6-5; j_gene: TRBJ2-1; CDR3aa: CASSYQGTYNEQFF; CDR3nt: TGTGCCAGCAGTTACCAGGGCACCTACAATGAGCAGTTCTTC
abundance: NA; d_gene: TRBD1; v_gene: TRBV27; j_gene: TRBJ2-5; CDR3aa: CATRGTGVGIETQYF; CDR3nt: TGTGCCACGAGGGGGACAGGGGTAGGAATAGAGACCCAGTACTTC
abundance: NA; d_gene: NA; v_gene: TRBV11-3; j_gene: TRBJ2-4; CDR3aa: CASSFKGVAIQYF; CDR3nt: TGTGCCAGCAGCTTTAAGGGGGTCGCCATTCAGTACTTC
abundance: NA; d_gene: TRBD1; v_gene: TRBV28; j_gene: TRBJ2-5; CDR3aa: CARRKNDLTGGKETQYF; CDR3nt: TGTGCCAGGCGAAAAAACGACCTGACAGGGGGAAAAGAGACCCAGTACTTC
abundance: NA; d_gene: NA; v_gene: TRBV7-2; j_gene: TRBJ2-3; CDR3aa: CASSFLGGSDTQYF; CDR3nt: TGTGCCAGCAGCTTTTTAGGGGGATCGGATACGCAGTATTTT
abundance: NA; d_gene: NA; v_gene: TRBV5-1; j_gene: TRBJ2-5; CDR3aa: CASSLAGGAGGQETQYF; CDR3nt: TGCGCCAGCAGCTTGGCCGGGGGTGCAGGGGGCCAAGAGACCCAGTACTTC
abundance: NA; d_gene: NA; v_gene: TRBV5-6; j_gene: TRBJ1-1; CDR3aa: CASSLNPVEAFF; CDR3nt: TGTGCCAGCAGCTTGAATCCAGTTGAAGCTTTCTTT
abundance: NA; d_gene: NA; v_gene: TRBV7-9; j_gene: TRBJ2-5; CDR3aa: CASLPSAETQYF; CDR3nt: TGTGCCAGCCTTCCTAGCGCGGAGACCCAGTACTTC
abundance: NA; d_gene: TRBD2; v_gene: TRBV7-9; j_gene: TRBJ2-2; CDR3aa: CASSLALARTGELFF; CDR3nt: TGTGCCAGCAGCTTAGCACTAGCGCGCACCGGGGAGCTGTTTTTT
abundance: NA; d_gene: TRBD2; v_gene: TRBV28; j_gene: TRBJ2-1; CDR3aa: CASSSLLAEDYNEQFF; CDR3nt: TGTGCCAGCAGTTCCCTACTAGCGGAGGACTACAATGAGCAGTTCTTC
abundance: NA; d_gene: NA; v_gene: TRBV19; j_gene: TRBJ1-5; CDR3aa: CASSMSGNQPQHF; CDR3nt: TGTGCCAGTAGTATGTCAGGGAATCAGCCCCAGCATTTT
abundance: NA; d_gene: NA; v_gene: TRBV6-5; j_gene: TRBJ2-7; CDR3aa: CASSYGDRRQYF; CDR3nt: TGTGCCAGCAGTTACGGAGACAGGAGGCAGTACTTC
abundance: NA; d_gene: TRBD2; v_gene: TRBV2; j_gene: TRBJ2-7; CDR3aa: CASSGGRELSEQYF; CDR3nt: TGTGCCAGCAGTGGCGGGCGGGAGCTATCCGAGCAGTACTTC
abundance: NA; d_gene: NA; v_gene: TRBV4-3; j_gene: TRBJ1-3; CDR3aa: CASSHPGLVSGNTIYF; CDR3nt: TGCGCCAGCAGCCATCCCGGACTAGTCTCTGGAAACACCATATATTTT
abundance: NA; d_gene: TRBD1; v_gene: TRBV19; j_gene: TRBJ2-3; CDR3aa: CASSSDRGTDTQYF; CDR3nt: TGTGCCAGTAGTTCCGACAGGGGCACAGATACGCAGTATTTT
abundance: once; d_gene: NA; v_gene: TRBV19; j_gene: TRBJ2-1; CDR3aa: CASSMYSVQRVYNEQFF; CDR3nt: TGTGCCAGTAGTATGTATTCAGTCCAGCGGGTTTACAATGAGCAGTTCTTC
abundance: NA; d_gene: NA; v_gene: TRBV6-5; j_gene: TRBJ1-1; CDR3aa: CASRSLGVRTEAFF; CDR3nt: TGTGCCAGCAGGTCCCTAGGGGTGAGGACTGAAGCTTTCTTT
abundance: NA; d_gene: NA; v_gene: TRBV7-6; j_gene: TRBJ2-2; CDR3aa: CASSSGDLTRDTGELFF; CDR3nt: TGTGCCAGCAGCTCCGGAGACCTGACTAGGGACACCGGGGAGCTGTTTTTT
abundance: NA; d_gene: TRBD2; v_gene: TRBV5-1; j_gene: TRBJ2-1; CDR3aa: CASSLLAGGMYNEQFF; CDR3nt: TGCGCCAGCAGCTTACTAGCGGGAGGGATGTATAATGAGCAGTTCTTC
abundance: NA; d_gene: TRBD1; v_gene: TRBV2; j_gene: TRBJ2-7; CDR3aa: CASSEEGQCFYEQYF; CDR3nt: TGTGCCAGCAGTGAAGAGGGACAGTGCTTCTACGAGCAGTACTTC
abundance: NA; d_gene: NA; v_gene: TRBV27; j_gene: TRBJ1-2; CDR3aa: CASSQTTGGSYTF; CDR3nt: TGTGCCAGCAGTCAAACGACAGGAGGAAGCTACACCTTC
abundance: NA; d_gene: TRBD1; v_gene: TRBV4-3; j_gene: TRBJ2-7; CDR3aa: CASSQYVRDRLSYEQYF; CDR3nt: TGCGCCAGCAGCCAATACGTCCGGGACAGGTTATCTTACGAGCAGTACTTC
abundance: NA; d_gene: NA; v_gene: TRBV7-8; j_gene: TRBJ2-2; CDR3aa: CASSLVDGREVPGELFF; CDR3nt: TGTGCCAGCAGCTTAGTCGACGGCAGGGAAGTGCCCGGGGAGCTGTTTTTT
abundance: NA; d_gene: NA; v_gene: TRBV14; j_gene: TRBJ2-4; CDR3aa: CASSQADVGVGNIQYF; CDR3nt: TGTGCCAGCAGCCAAGCGGACGTAGGGGTAGGGAACATTCAGTACTTC
abundance: NA; d_gene: TRBD1; v_gene: TRBV29-1; j_gene: TRBJ1-3; CDR3aa: CSVVGTGPSSGNTIYF; CDR3nt: TGCAGCGTTGTTGGGACAGGGCCTTCCTCTGGAAACACCATATATTTT
abundance: NA; d_gene: NA; v_gene: TRBV5-4; j_gene: TRBJ1-2; CDR3aa: CASSFTGKLGYTF; CDR3nt: TGTGCCAGCAGCTTTACAGGGAAGCTTGGCTACACCTTC
abundance: NA; d_gene: TRBD2; v_gene: TRBV5-4; j_gene: TRBJ2-7; CDR3aa: CASSLGTSGYEQYF; CDR3nt: TGTGCCAGCAGCTTGGGGACTAGCGGGTACGAGCAGTACTTC
abundance: NA; d_gene: NA; v_gene: TRBV6-5; j_gene: TRBJ2-5; CDR3aa: CASSKHIGTLETQYF; CDR3nt: TGTGCCAGCAGTAAGCATATTGGGACACTGGAGACCCAGTACTTC
abundance: NA; d_gene: NA; v_gene: TRBV19; j_gene: TRBJ2-7; CDR3aa: CASSFRDLFRYEQYF; CDR3nt: TGTGCCAGTAGTTTCCGGGACTTGTTCAGGTACGAGCAGTACTTC
abundance: NA; d_gene: NA; v_gene: TRBV5-6; j_gene: TRBJ2-1; CDR3aa: CASSATGEQFF; CDR3nt: TGTGCCAGCAGCGCGACGGGTGAGCAGTTCTTC
abundance: NA; d_gene: TRBD2; v_gene: TRBV5-1; j_gene: TRBJ2-1; CDR3aa: CASSLISGRETYNEQFF; CDR3nt: TGCGCCAGCAGCTTGATTAGCGGGAGGGAAACCTACAATGAGCAGTTCTTC
abundance: NA; d_gene: NA; v_gene: TRBV10-3; j_gene: TRBJ2-3; CDR3aa: CAHSGSTDTQYF; CDR3nt: TGTGCCCACTCGGGGAGCACAGATACGCAGTATTTT
abundance: NA; d_gene: TRBD2; v_gene: TRBV27; j_gene: TRBJ2-7; CDR3aa: CASSPGLAGGEQYF; CDR3nt: TGTGCCAGCAGTCCAGGACTAGCGGGAGGGGAGCAGTACTTC
abundance: once; d_gene: TRBD1; v_gene: TRBV5-1; j_gene: TRBJ2-7; CDR3aa: CASSQDRAYEQYF; CDR3nt: TGCGCCAGCAGCCAAGACAGGGCCTACGAGCAGTACTTC
abundance: NA; d_gene: NA; v_gene: TRBV27; j_gene: TRBJ2-1; CDR3aa: CASSSVILQGRTYNEQFF; CDR3nt: TGTGCCAGCAGTTCAGTAATCCTACAGGGGAGGACCTACAATGAGCAGTTCTTC
abundance: NA; d_gene: TRBD1; v_gene: TRBV7-8; j_gene: TRBJ2-7; CDR3aa: CASSPVTGAPYEQYF; CDR3nt: TGTGCCAGCAGCCCGGTAACAGGGGCCCCCTACGAGCAGTACTTC
abundance: NA; d_gene: NA; v_gene: TRBV28; j_gene: TRBJ1-1; CDR3aa: CASSLHTLGAEAFF; CDR3nt: TGTGCCAGCAGTTTACATACACTGGGAGCTGAAGCTTTCTTT
abundance: NA; d_gene: NA; v_gene: TRBV6-5; j_gene: TRBJ2-7; CDR3aa: CASASTDYEQYF; CDR3nt: TGTGCCAGCGCGTCAACAGATTACGAGCAGTACTTC
abundance: NA; d_gene: TRBD1; v_gene: TRBV4-1; j_gene: TRBJ1-2; CDR3aa: CASSQGLGTAYGYTF; CDR3nt: TGCGCCAGCAGCCAGGGTCTCGGGACAGCCTATGGCTACACCTTC
abundance: NA; d_gene: NA; v_gene: TRBV7-6; j_gene: TRBJ2-1; CDR3aa: CASSLGRLEQFF; CDR3nt: TGTGCCAGCAGCTTAGGACGACTTGAGCAGTTCTTC
abundance: NA; d_gene: NA; v_gene: TRBV13; j_gene: TRBJ1-1; CDR3aa: CASSSTRNTEAFF; CDR3nt: TGTGCCAGCAGCTCAACAAGGAACACTGAAGCTTTCTTT
abundance: NA; d_gene: NA; v_gene: TRBV30; j_gene: TRBJ2-4; CDR3aa: CAWSVQGNIQYF; CDR3nt: TGTGCCTGGAGTGTACAGGGAAACATTCAGTACTTC